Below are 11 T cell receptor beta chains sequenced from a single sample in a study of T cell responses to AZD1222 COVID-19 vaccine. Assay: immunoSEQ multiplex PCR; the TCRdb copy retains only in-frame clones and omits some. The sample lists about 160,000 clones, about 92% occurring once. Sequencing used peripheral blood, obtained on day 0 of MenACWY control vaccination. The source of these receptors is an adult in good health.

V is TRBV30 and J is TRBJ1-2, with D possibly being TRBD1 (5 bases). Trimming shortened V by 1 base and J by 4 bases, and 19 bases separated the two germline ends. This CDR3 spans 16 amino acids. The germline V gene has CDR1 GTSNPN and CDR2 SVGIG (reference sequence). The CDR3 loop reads CAWSAIGTQGTYGYTF. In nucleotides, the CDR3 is TGTGCCTGGAGTGCCATAGGGACCCAAGGAACCTATGGCTACACCTTC.

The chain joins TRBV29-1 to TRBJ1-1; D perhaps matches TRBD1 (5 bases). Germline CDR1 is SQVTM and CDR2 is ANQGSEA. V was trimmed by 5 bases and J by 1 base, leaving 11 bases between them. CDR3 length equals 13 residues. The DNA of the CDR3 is TGCAGCGTTAGCGACAGTAGGAACACTGAAGCTTTCTTT. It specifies CSVSDSRNTEAFF.

CDR3 in DNA: TGTGCCAGCAGTTCTCTTAGCTCCTACAATGAGCAGTTCTTC. Translating gives CASSSLSSYNEQFF. The chain employs TRBV27 and TRBJ2-1; D not certain. The germline V gene has CDR1 MNHEY and CDR2 SMNVEV (reference sequence). The CDR3 contains 14 residues. V gave up 4 bases and J gave up 0 bases, with 7 bases separating them.

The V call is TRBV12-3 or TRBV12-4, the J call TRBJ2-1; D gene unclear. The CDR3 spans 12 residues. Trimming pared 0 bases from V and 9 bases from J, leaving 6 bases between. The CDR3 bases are TGTGCCAGCAGTTTAGCGCCAACTGAGCAGTTCTTC. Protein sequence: CASSLAPTEQFF.

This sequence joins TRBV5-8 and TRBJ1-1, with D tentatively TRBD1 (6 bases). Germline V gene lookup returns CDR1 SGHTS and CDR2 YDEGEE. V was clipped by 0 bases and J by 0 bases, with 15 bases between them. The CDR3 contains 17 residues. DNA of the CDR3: TGTGCCAGCAGCTTGGGTACAGGGCGCGGTATGAACACTGAAGCTTTCTTT. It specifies CASSLGTGRGMNTEAFF.

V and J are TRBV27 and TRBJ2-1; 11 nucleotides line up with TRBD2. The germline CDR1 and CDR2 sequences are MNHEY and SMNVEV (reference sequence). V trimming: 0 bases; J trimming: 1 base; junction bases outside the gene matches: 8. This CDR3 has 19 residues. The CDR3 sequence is CASSLSVLTSGSSYNEQFF. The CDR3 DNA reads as TGTGCCAGCAGTTTATCGGTCCTAACTAGCGGGAGTTCCTACAATGAGCAGTTCTTC.

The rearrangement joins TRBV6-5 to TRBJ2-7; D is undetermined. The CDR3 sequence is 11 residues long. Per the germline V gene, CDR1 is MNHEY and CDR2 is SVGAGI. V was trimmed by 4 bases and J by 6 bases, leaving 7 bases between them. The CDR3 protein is CASSSSLEQYF. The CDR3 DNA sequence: TGTGCCAGCAGTTCCTCCCTCGAGCAGTACTTC.

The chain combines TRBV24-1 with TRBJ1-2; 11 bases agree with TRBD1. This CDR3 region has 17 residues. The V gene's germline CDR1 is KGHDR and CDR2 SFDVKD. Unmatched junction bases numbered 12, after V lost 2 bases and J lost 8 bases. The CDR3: CATSDWNEGQGASGYTF. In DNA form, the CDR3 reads TGTGCCACCAGTGATTGGAATGAAGGACAGGGGGCCTCCGGCTACACCTTC.

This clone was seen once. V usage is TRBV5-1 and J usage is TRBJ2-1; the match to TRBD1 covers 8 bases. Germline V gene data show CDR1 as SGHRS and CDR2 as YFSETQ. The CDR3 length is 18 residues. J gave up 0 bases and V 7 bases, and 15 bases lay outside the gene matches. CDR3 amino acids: CASAGTGRVGSSYNEQFF. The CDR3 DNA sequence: TGCGCCAGCGCCGGGACAGGCCGAGTCGGGAGCTCCTACAATGAGCAGTTCTTC.

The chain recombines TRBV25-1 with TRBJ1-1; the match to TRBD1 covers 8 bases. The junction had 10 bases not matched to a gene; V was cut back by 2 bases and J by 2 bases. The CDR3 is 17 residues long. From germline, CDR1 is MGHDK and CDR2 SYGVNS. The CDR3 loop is CASSEGGTGTGNTEAFF. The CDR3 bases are TGTGCCAGCAGTGAAGGCGGTACCGGGACAGGTAACACTGAAGCTTTCTTT. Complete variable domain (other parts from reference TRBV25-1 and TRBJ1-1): EADIYQTPRYLVIGTGKKITLECSQTMGHDKMYWYQQDPGMELHLIHYSYGVNSTEKGDLSSESTVSRIRTEHFPLTLESARPSHTSQYLCASSEGGTGTGNTEAFFGQGTRLTVV.

CDR3 loop: CASSSGVGRSNQPQHF. CDR3 DNA: TGTGCCAGTAGTTCTGGTGTCGGTCGATCCAATCAGCCCCAGCATTTT. This chain connects TRBV19 to TRBJ1-5; D gene unclear. This CDR3 spans 16 amino acids. V was shortened by 5 bases and J by 3 bases, with 17 bases between the two germline ends. Germline CDR1 and CDR2: LNHDA and SQIVND (reference sequence).